These T cell receptor beta chains were read from a single sample in a study of blood T cell repertoires in COVID-19. Profiled with immunoSEQ multiplex PCR; TCRdb holds only in-frame clones, not every one. The table includes roughly 160,000 clones, roughly 80% detected once. The sequenced material came from PBMCs or T cells enriched from blood (not recorded which). These receptors all stem from a man aged 45 to 65 who had recovered from COVID-19. Both conserved end residues are part of each CDR3. A D gene is named only where the DNA matches it firmly. Clone size is shown for a subset of rows, as once, few, many or a class of expanded clone.

J gene,V gene,D gene,clone size,CDR3 DNA,CDR3 protein
TRBJ2-2,TRBV3-1/TRBV3-2,NA,NA,TGTGCCAGCAGCCAATTAGAGACCGGGGAGCTGTTTTTT,CASSQLETGELFF
TRBJ2-3,TRBV2,TRBD2,NA,TGTGCCAGCACCAGGGCTAGCGGGAGCACAGATACGCAGTATTTT,CASTRASGSTDTQYF
TRBJ2-7,TRBV6-5,TRBD2,few,TGTGCCAGCAGTTACACTAGTCTAGCGGGGTCCTACGAGCAGTACTTC,CASSYTSLAGSYEQYF
TRBJ2-7,TRBV10-1,TRBD2,NA,TGCGCCAGCCTAGGGCTAGCGGTAATCTACGAGCAGTACTTC,CASLGLAVIYEQYF
TRBJ2-7,TRBV12-2,NA,NA,TGTGCAAGTCGCTTTAGTTGCCCGATAACCTCCTACGAGCAGTACTTC,CASRFSCPITSYEQYF
TRBJ2-5,TRBV3-1/TRBV3-2,TRBD1,NA,TGTGCCAGCAGCCAACCGACAGGGACGCAAGAGACCCAGTACTTC,CASSQPTGTQETQYF
TRBJ2-7,TRBV5-1,NA,NA,TGCGCCAGCAGCTTACGAGACACTTACTACGAGCAGTACTTC,CASSLRDTYYEQYF
TRBJ1-4,TRBV29-1,NA,few,TGCAGCGTTGGAGCACAGTCTAATGAAAAACTGTTTTTT,CSVGAQSNEKLFF
TRBJ1-2,TRBV7-8,NA,NA,TGTGCCAGCAGCCCCGCACCGAGCCTGTCTAACTATGGCTACACCTTC,CASSPAPSLSNYGYTF
TRBJ2-1,TRBV24-1,TRBD2,NA,TGTGCCACCACTAGCGGGGAATCCAATGAGCAGTTCTTC,CATTSGESNEQFF
TRBJ2-5,TRBV10-3,NA,once,TGTGCCATCAGTCCGGACTACGGCCCGCAAGAGACCCAGTACTTC,CAISPDYGPQETQYF
TRBJ2-2,TRBV18,NA,NA,TGTGCCAGCTCACATAGACAGACGAACACGAACACCGGGGAGCTGTTTTTT,CASSHRQTNTNTGELFF
TRBJ1-5,TRBV6-5,NA,NA,TGTGCCAGCAGTCCAACCAGAGGATCCCAGCATTTT,CASSPTRGSQHF
TRBJ2-5,TRBV5-1,TRBD2,NA,TGCGCCAGCAGCTTGGCAGCGGGGGGCCAAGAGACCCAGTACTTC,CASSLAAGGQETQYF
TRBJ2-1,TRBV6-5,TRBD1,few,TGTGCCAGCAGTTCATGGACAGGGAGAAACAATGAGCAGTTCTTC,CASSSWTGRNNEQFF
TRBJ1-4,TRBV28,TRBD1,NA,TGTGCCAGCAGTTGGACGGGACAGCTGAATGAAAAACTGTTTTTT,CASSWTGQLNEKLFF
TRBJ1-5,TRBV25-1,NA,NA,TGTGCCAGCAGAGGGGGGGGCGAGGCTAGCAATCAGCCCCAGCATTTT,CASRGGGEASNQPQHF
TRBJ2-5,TRBV19,NA,NA,TGTGCCAGTAGACCCGCCTGGGCAGGCCAAGAGACCCAGTACTTC,CASRPAWAGQETQYF
TRBJ1-2,TRBV7-2,NA,NA,TGTGCCAGCAGCTTAGAGGTTGGGGCATATGGCTACACCTTC,CASSLEVGAYGYTF
TRBJ2-5,TRBV19,TRBD1,NA,TGTGCCAGTAGTATAAGGGGACAGGGAAAATTTGAGACCCAGTACTTC,CASSIRGQGKFETQYF
TRBJ2-7,TRBV7-3,NA,NA,TGTGCCAGCAGCTCCCATCCCCAGGGCGAGCAGTACTTC,CASSSHPQGEQYF
TRBJ2-1,TRBV7-9,TRBD1,many,TGTGCCAGCAGCTTACCTTCCGGGACAGGGGCCTACAATGAGCAGTTCTTC,CASSLPSGTGAYNEQFF
TRBJ2-7,TRBV10-2,NA,NA,TGCGCCAGCAGTGAGTCGACTATGCGGGACAGCGAGCAGTACTTC,CASSESTMRDSEQYF
TRBJ1-1,TRBV7-8,TRBD1,NA,TGTGCCAGCAGACCCACCGGGACAGGAAACACTGAAGCTTTCTTT,CASRPTGTGNTEAFF
TRBJ2-1,TRBV5-6,TRBD1,NA,TGTGCCAGCAGCAAGGACAGGGGTCGGAATGAGCAGTTCTTC,CASSKDRGRNEQFF
TRBJ2-7,TRBV3-1/TRBV3-2,TRBD2,once,TGTGCCAGCAGCCAAGTAGCGGGGGCCTACGAGCAGTACTTC,CASSQVAGAYEQYF
TRBJ1-1,TRBV18,NA,NA,TGTGCCAGCTCACCCGATCCTCGTCCGGAGGTAGCTTTCTTT,CASSPDPRPEVAFF
TRBJ2-5,TRBV5-4,NA,NA,TGTGCCAGCAGCTTGGGGCAGATCCAAGAGACCCAGTACTTC,CASSLGQIQETQYF
TRBJ2-5,TRBV7-3,TRBD2,NA,TGTGCCAGCAGCCCCCTTGGCGGGAGCGGTGAGACCCAGTACTTC,CASSPLGGSGETQYF
TRBJ1-1,TRBV9,NA,NA,TGTGCCAGCAGCGTAGGAGGGATTAACACTGAAGCTTTCTTT,CASSVGGINTEAFF
TRBJ1-1,TRBV10-3,NA,NA,TGTGCCATCAGTGAGTCGTTCAGGGACACTGAAGCTTTCTTT,CAISESFRDTEAFF
TRBJ2-1,TRBV5-5,NA,NA,TGTGCCAGCAGCTTGAGTACAGCCGATCATAGCTCCTACAATGAGCAGTTCTTC,CASSLSTADHSSYNEQFF
TRBJ2-3,TRBV3-1/TRBV3-2,TRBD2,NA,TGTGCCAGCTTGAGCAGCGGGGGGGCAAATACGCAGTATTTT,CASLSSGGANTQYF
TRBJ1-2,TRBV23-1,NA,NA,TGCGCCAGCAGTCAATATAGGGAGTGGGGCTACACCTTC,CASSQYREWGYTF
TRBJ1-2,TRBV6-1,NA,NA,TGTGCCAGCAGTGAAGCGCATCAGGGTTGGGGCTACACCTTC,CASSEAHQGWGYTF
TRBJ1-2,TRBV7-9,TRBD1,NA,TGTGCCAGCAGCTTAGCAACAGGGGTTAACTATGGCTACACCTTC,CASSLATGVNYGYTF
TRBJ2-7,TRBV2,NA,NA,TGTGCCAGCGCTAGCGAGTACGAGCAGTACTTC,CASASEYEQYF